Sequencing of this TCR beta chain was carried out in a study of cytomegalovirus exposure and HLA in healthy donors. Use of 60 Vbeta and 13 Jbeta primers characterized the PCR. The protocol was immunoSEQ multiplex PCR, while the TCRdb copy is restricted to in-frame clones and leaves out a portion. Counted here are 200,000 to 250,000 clones, 80% to 90% occurring once; the ten biggest clones make up around 3%. CDR3 length equals 16 residues. Germline lookup yields CDR1 SEHNR and CDR2 FQNEAQ (reference sequence). The V and J ends lost 4 bases and 0 bases respectively, with 16 bases between them. What was sequenced was PBMCs. The V call is TRBV7-9, the J call TRBJ2-7, with D perhaps TRBD1 (6 bases). The sequence came from a man younger than 40 in good health and CMV-seronegative. CDR3 DNA: TGTGCCAGCAGCTCATCACGACAGGTGAGCTCCTACGAGCAGTACTTC. Its translation: CASSSSRQVSSYEQYF.